This TCR beta chain was identified in a study of Ad26.COV2.S vaccination and SARS-CoV-2 variants. V was cut by 1 base and J by 5 bases, with 8 bases left in between. This CDR3 spans 13 amino acids. Data came from immunoSEQ multiplex PCR; TCRdb stores just in-frame clones and leaves some out. The sample lists hundreds of thousands of clones; around 87% were seen once. As to this clone: Its specificity is not known.

Treatment of the sample: roughly 18 received Ad26.COV2.S at low or high dose, single or two shots; about 5 received placebo; per-sample allocation not given. Material that was analyzed had been drawn on day 63 after the first vaccine or placebo injection. Study-wide results and caveats: It was vaccine recipients, not placebo recipients, who had the higher spike-specific TCR breadth. Placebo and vaccine recipients had non-spike TCR breadth that was similar. Total T cell responses, in the TCR breadth and depth analyses, may have been underestimated.

The chain employs TRBV12-3 or TRBV12-4 and TRBJ1-1; D gene unclear. This TCR was recovered from a person aged 18-60 years who received the Ad26.COV2.S COVID-19 vaccine or a placebo. The specimen comprised peripheral blood, sampled in a trial of Ad26.COV2.S vaccine versus placebo. The CDR3 is CASSLVSYTEAFF. In nucleotides, the CDR3 is TGTGCCAGCAGTTTAGTATCCTATACTGAAGCTTTCTTT.